The clone carrying this T cell receptor (beta chain) was counted only a few times. Its antigen is undetermined. The sample contains more than one DNA sequence encoding this CDR3. This sample was taken from a study of OX40 agonist ivuxolimab in advanced cancers. Study observations and caveats: The antigen specificity of the peripheral T cells (those that were expanded) was not determined.

Sequencing used immunoSEQ multiplex PCR; TCRdb keeps in-frame clones, though not all of them. The sample shows roughly 56,000 clones, 84% of them seen only once. The clonotype comes from an adult with an advanced solid tumor such as melanoma, head and neck, liver or kidney cancer. The sample consisted of CD4+ or CD8+ T cells sorted from blood, taken in a trial of the OX40 agonist ivuxolimab.

This CDR3 is CASSPPGRLAGDNEQFF. The CDR3, as DNA: TGTGCCAGCTCACCTCCGGGTCGACTAGCGGGAGACAATGAGCAGTTCTTC. The rearrangement joins TRBV18 to TRBJ2-1, with TRBD2 identical over 12 bases. In germline, CDR1 is KGHSH, CDR2 LQKENI. The V gene end was trimmed by 3 bases and the J gene end by 5 bases; junction bases not matched to a gene: 8. This CDR3 is 17 amino acids long. Based on the CDR3 plus reference TRBV18 and TRBJ2-1, the full variable domain is NAGVMQNPRHLVRRRGQEARLRCSPMKGHSHVYWYRQLPEEGLKFMVYLQKENIIDESGMPKERFSAEFPKEGPSILRIQQVVRGDSAAYFCASSPPGRLAGDNEQFFGPGTRLTVL.